Listed below are T cell receptor beta chains from one sample, sequenced in a study of T cells in Graves' hyperthyroidism and ophthalmopathy. TCRdb re-called the multiplex PCR reads with MiXCR, one entry per CDR3 protein. Of around 500,000 distinct CDR3 sequences in the sample, over 13% were seen once. Material: blood. The receptors here all came from a woman aged 18-35 years with Graves' hyperthyroidism. CDR3s include the opening cysteine and the closing phenylalanine or tryptophan. A D gene is named only where the DNA matches it firmly. Only some rows state a clone size, as once, few, many or a class for expanded clones.

>NA|TRBV29-1|many|TRBJ2-4
TGCAGCGTTCGGGAGAACATTCAGTACTTC
CSVRENIQYF
>NA|TRBV6-1|many|TRBJ1-4
TGTGCCAGCAGGGCGGCAACTAATGAAAAACTGTTTTTT
CASRAATNEKLFF
>NA|TRBV12-3/TRBV12-4|NA|TRBJ2-6
TGTGCCAGCAGTTTTAGGGGGGCTGGGGCCAACGTCCTGACTTTC
CASSFRGAGANVLTF
>NA|TRBV6-1|NA|TRBJ1-5
TGTGCCAGCAGTCAAGCTAGGGCTGATCAGCCCCAGCATTTT
CASSQARADQPQHF
>TRBD2|TRBV5-6|few|TRBJ2-3
TGTGCCAGCAGCTTGTCTCGGCTAGCGGGAGATGATACGCAGTATTTT
CASSLSRLAGDDTQYF
>NA|TRBV24-1|many|TRBJ1-2
TGTGCCACCAGTGATCCCGGGACAAACTATGGCTACACCTTC
CATSDPGTNYGYTF
>NA|TRBV6-1|many|TRBJ1-2
TGTGCCAGCACCCCCGAGAGGACCTCCGTCTATGGCTACACCTTC
CASTPERTSVYGYTF
>TRBD2|TRBV3-1|few|TRBJ2-1
TGTGCCAGCACCACAATTAGCGGGAACTACAATGAGCAGTTCTTC
CASTTISGNYNEQFF
>NA|TRBV15|many|TRBJ2-7
TGTGCCACCAGCCGCGACAGACCCTCCGCCTACGAGCAGTACTTC
CATSRDRPSAYEQYF
>NA|TRBV5-1|NA|TRBJ1-4
TGCGCCAGCAGCTTCCGGACGGAGGGGAAAAAACTGTTTTTT
CASSFRTEGKKLFF
>NA|TRBV7-9|many|TRBJ2-7
TGTGCCAGCAGCTTAGTTACAGGACGAGAGAACGAGCAGTACTTC
CASSLVTGRENEQYF
>NA|TRBV13|many|TRBJ1-6
TGTGCCAGCAGCTCCTCCCTAGGGGCCCCTAATTCACCCCTCCACTTT
CASSSSLGAPNSPLHF
>NA|TRBV29-1|few|TRBJ1-2
TGCAGCCTTCGCGTACACTCCGGAGATGGCTACACCTTC
CSLRVHSGDGYTF
>NA|TRBV5-1|NA|TRBJ1-4
TGCGCCAGCAGCTTAGCCTATGCGGAGATTAATGAAAAACTGTTTTTT
CASSLAYAEINEKLFF
>NA|TRBV19|NA|TRBJ2-3
TGTGCCAGTAGTGCGCAGTCCGGGATACCCACAGATACGCAGTATTTT
CASSAQSGIPTDTQYF
>NA|TRBV9|few|TRBJ1-2
TGTGCCAGCAGCGGCCGAGGTCAGGGGAGCGACTATGGCTACACCTTC
CASSGRGQGSDYGYTF
>NA|TRBV12-5|many|TRBJ1-1
TGTGCTAGTGGACAGGGCACTGAAGCTTTCTTT
CASGQGTEAFF
>TRBD1|TRBV9|NA|TRBJ2-5
TGTGCCAGCAGCGCGGGACGAACAGGGGTTGAGACCCAGTACTTC
CASSAGRTGVETQYF
>NA|TRBV27|many|TRBJ2-1
TGTGCCAGCAGTACGACAGACGAGTACAATGAGCAGTTCTTC
CASSTTDEYNEQFF
>NA|TRBV5-1|many|TRBJ2-7
TGCGCCAGCAGCATAGAAGTCAGCTACGAGCAGTACTTC
CASSIEVSYEQYF
>NA|TRBV27|many|TRBJ2-1
TGTGCCAGCAGCTCCGGGACTCCATACAATGAGCAGTTCTTC
CASSSGTPYNEQFF
>TRBD1|TRBV10-3|many|TRBJ1-6
TGTGCCATCAGTCCAGGGGGTAGGAACTATAATTCACCCCTCCACTTT
CAISPGGRNYNSPLHF
>NA|TRBV7-6|few|TRBJ2-7
TGTGCCAGCAGCTTAGATCGCGGAACCTACGAGCAGTACTTC
CASSLDRGTYEQYF